The 32 T cell receptor beta chains below come from one sample, sequenced in a study of STAT3 mutations in large granular lymphocyte leukemia. Study results and caveats: At least one immunodominant TCR beta clonotype appeared in every T-cell large granular lymphocyte leukemia patient.

Their recognized antigens are unknown. Clones were read by immunoSEQ multiplex PCR, and TCRdb kept only the in-frame ones, dropping some. Here the sample spans approximately 17,000 clones, almost 85% being singletons. Sequencing was done on a sample of peripheral blood mononuclear cells. The origin of the receptors is a middle-aged man with T-cell large granular lymphocyte leukemia. Some clones in this sample may be carry-over from other donors' samples.

The rearrangement links TRBV5-6 to TRBJ1-2; D is possibly TRBD1 (6 bases). The CDR3 totals 12 residues. V was shortened by 4 bases and J by 6 bases, with 10 bases between the two germline ends. CDR1 and CDR2 from the germline V gene are SGHDT and YYEEEE. Here the CDR3 reads CASSEDRHGYTF. CDR3 sequence (DNA): TGTGCCAGCAGCGAGGACAGACATGGCTACACCTTC.

This chain connects TRBV5-4 to TRBJ1-1; tentatively, D is TRBD1 (5 bases). Between the trimmed V and J ends, which lost 3 bases and 0 bases, there was a span of 15 bases. The germline V gene encodes CDR1 SGHNT and CDR2 YYREEE (reference sequence). The CDR3 totals 16 residues. This chain's CDR3 is CASSSPGLLMNTEAFF. The CDR3 DNA sequence: TGTGCCAGCAGCTCACCGGGACTTCTCATGAACACTGAAGCTTTCTTT.

The V and J genes are TRBV9 and TRBJ2-7, with TRBD1 identical over 10 bases. Germline V gene lookup returns CDR1 SGDLS and CDR2 YYNGEE. Losses at the gene ends were 0 bases for V and 6 bases for J; bases not matched to a gene: 6. The CDR3 runs 15 residues. For the CDR3, the DNA is TGTGCCAGCAGCGTAGGTGGGGACAGGGGCATCGAGCAGTACTTC. Encoded protein: CASSVGGDRGIEQYF.

This clone was counted a single time. The chain couples TRBV4-1 to TRBJ2-7, with a tentative D call TRBD1 (5 bases). V was trimmed by 3 bases and J by 2 bases, leaving 14 bases between them. The V gene's germline CDR1 is MGHRA and CDR2 YSYEKL. There are 15 residues in the CDR3. The CDR3 sequence is CASSHSGQATYEQYF. The DNA of the CDR3 is TGCGCCAGCAGCCATTCAGGGCAGGCCACCTACGAGCAGTACTTC.

The chain carries TRBV7-9 and TRBJ2-7, with D perhaps being TRBD1 or TRBD2 (5 bases each). Germline V CDR1 and CDR2: SEHNR, FQNEAQ (reference sequence). This CDR3 has 14 amino acids. The V and J ends lost 5 bases and 0 bases respectively, with 11 bases between them. The CDR3 spells CASSPWDASYEQYF. In nucleotides, the CDR3 is TGTGCCAGCAGCCCCTGGGACGCCTCCTACGAGCAGTACTTC. Variable domain in full (rest from reference TRBV7-9 and TRBJ2-7): DTGVSQNPRHKITKRGQNVTFRCDPISEHNRLYWYRQTLGQGPEFLTYFQNEAQLEKSRLLSDRFSAERPKGSFSTLEIQRTEQGDSAMYLCASSPWDASYEQYFGPGTRLTVT.

The CDR3 is CASSGTGTDTQYF. CDR3 in DNA: TGTGCCAGCAGTGGGACAGGCACAGATACGCAGTATTTT. The rearrangement joins TRBV6-4 to TRBJ2-3; TRBD1 might be the D (6 bases). V lost 4 bases and J 1 base, leaving 6 bases between the germline ends. Per the germline V gene, CDR1 is MRHNA and CDR2 is SNTAGT. This CDR3 is built from 13 residues.

The chain joins TRBV10-2 to TRBJ2-3; TRBD2 aligns across 9 bases. Trimming cost V 0 bases and J 1 base; bases outside gene matches: 5. The CDR3 is made up of 17 amino acids. The germline gives CDR1 WSHSY, CDR2 SAAADI. The CDR3 here is CASSESTRLAGTDTQYF. The CDR3 coding sequence is TGCGCCAGCAGTGAGTCGACTCGACTAGCGGGCACAGATACGCAGTATTTT.

This clone was seen only once. The V call is TRBV12-5, the J call TRBJ2-1; TRBD1 agrees at 8 bases. Trimming at V came to 0 bases and at J to 4 bases, leaving 5 bases not matched to a gene. CDR3 size: 16 residues. Germline CDR1 is LGHNT and CDR2 is FRNRAP. The CDR3 nucleotides are TGTGCTAGTGGTTTGGTATTAGGACAGGGTTACAATGAGCAGTTCTTC. It encodes CASGLVLGQGYNEQFF.

The chain couples TRBV7-2 to TRBJ2-5; either TRBD1 or TRBD2 may fit D (6 bases each). The CDR3 is 14 residues long. V was cut by 1 base and J by 4 bases, with 10 bases left in between. Germline-derived CDR1 and CDR2 are SGHTA and FQGNSA. CDR3 sequence reads: CASSLGGARETQYF. The DNA for the CDR3 is TGTGCCAGCAGCTTAGGGGGGGCGAGAGAGACCCAGTACTTC.

Here the CDR3 DNA reads TGTGCCAGCAGCTCCCTTCTCGGGGGTGGGGATACGCAGTATTTT. Amino acids: CASSSLLGGGDTQYF. V usage is TRBV7-9 and J usage is TRBJ2-3; D is possibly TRBD2 (6 bases). Germline lookup yields CDR1 SEHNR and CDR2 FQNEAQ (reference sequence). This CDR3 region has 15 residues. Trimming shortened V by 4 bases and J by 6 bases, and 17 bases separated the two germline ends. Based on the CDR3 plus reference TRBV7-9 and TRBJ2-3, the full variable domain is DTGVSQNPRHKITKRGQNVTFRCDPISEHNRLYWYRQTLGQGPEFLTYFQNEAQLEKSRLLSDRFSAERPKGSFSTLEIQRTEQGDSAMYLCASSSLLGGGDTQYFGPGTRLTVL.

This clone was recorded a few times. CDR3 amino acids: CASSRRQGTGELFF. CDR3 nucleotides: TGCGCCAGCAGCAGACGACAGGGTACCGGGGAGCTGTTTTTT. The chain has TRBV5-1 and TRBJ2-2; 7 bases agree with TRBD1. Looked up from germline, CDR1 is SGHRS and CDR2 is YFSETQ. The CDR3 contains 14 residues. The junction had 5 bases not matched to a gene; V was cut back by 4 bases and J by 5 bases. The full variable domain, with the rest looked up from reference TRBV5-1 and TRBJ2-2, is KAGVTQTPRYLIKTRGQQVTLSCSPISGHRSVSWYQQTPGQGLQFLFEYFSETQRNKGNFPGRFSGRQFSNSRSEMNVSTLELGDSALYLCASSRRQGTGELFFGEGSRLTVL.

The chain carries TRBV28 and TRBJ1-5; 10 bases are a match to TRBD1. This CDR3 has 14 residues. Germline CDR1 is MDHEN and CDR2 is SYDVKM. The V and J ends lost 4 bases and 4 bases, in that order; junction bases with no gene match: 1. CDR3 protein: CASSWGQGNQPQHF. The CDR3 coding sequence is TGTGCCAGCAGTTGGGGACAGGGGAATCAGCCCCAGCATTTT.

The chain has TRBV18 and TRBJ1-1; possible D gene TRBD1, 5 bases. CDR1 and CDR2 (germline): KGHSH, LQKENI. This CDR3 contains 14 residues. V was shortened by 1 base and J by 1 base, with 7 bases between the two germline ends. The CDR3 is CASSPQGSNTEAFF. The CDR3 nucleotides read TGTGCCAGCTCACCACAGGGGTCGAACACTGAAGCTTTCTTT.

This sequence joins TRBV19 and TRBJ2-7; the match to TRBD2 covers 7 bases. This CDR3 contains 14 residues. Per the germline V gene, CDR1 is LNHDA and CDR2 is SQIVND (reference sequence). J was trimmed by 2 bases and V by 7 bases; bases with no gene match: 8. The chain's CDR3 is CASNPSGPPYEQYF. The CDR3, as DNA: TGTGCCAGTAATCCTAGCGGCCCCCCCTACGAGCAGTACTTC.

The chain carries TRBV27 and TRBJ2-3, with D perhaps TRBD1 (6 bases). Germline V gene data show CDR1 as MNHEY and CDR2 as SMNVEV (reference sequence). This CDR3 spans 16 amino acids. V shed 4 bases and J shed 5 bases, with 19 bases lying between them. This CDR3 is CASSSRRGSGRDTQYF. In nucleotides, the CDR3 is TGTGCCAGCAGTTCACGAAGGGGGAGTGGTAGAGATACGCAGTATTTT.

The chain has TRBV7-9 and TRBJ2-7; TRBD2 matches at 11 bases. The CDR3 covers 15 residues. The V segment lost 3 bases and the J segment 3 bases; nucleotides outside the gene matches: 4. From germline, CDR1 is SEHNR and CDR2 FQNEAQ (reference sequence). CDR3 residues: CASSFGTSGYYEQYF. CDR3 sequence (DNA): TGTGCCAGCAGCTTTGGGACTAGCGGATACTACGAGCAGTACTTC.

V is TRBV4-3 and J is TRBJ2-3, with unresolved D. V was cut by 4 bases and J by 2 bases, with 7 bases left in between. The CDR3 has 13 amino acids. Germline V gene lookup returns CDR1 LGHNA and CDR2 YSLEER. The CDR3 is CASSLRITDTQYF. The CDR3 nucleotides read TGCGCCAGCAGCCTACGGATCACAGATACGCAGTATTTT.

The chain joins TRBV5-1 to TRBJ1-5, with D possibly matching TRBD1 (5 bases). Germline assignment: CDR1 SGHRS and CDR2 YFSETQ. V was cut by 0 bases and J by 7 bases, with 11 bases left in between. This CDR3 comprises 14 residues. Here the CDR3 DNA reads TGCGCCAGCAGCTTGGGGGGGGGAGAACAGCCCCAGCATTTT. Amino acids: CASSLGGGEQPQHF.

The CDR3 is CASSRPYRGAYEQYF. The CDR3 DNA reads as TGTGCCAGCAGTCGTCCTTACAGGGGAGCCTACGAGCAGTACTTC. The chain couples TRBV7-9 to TRBJ2-7, with 7 bases that match TRBD1. Looked up from germline, CDR1 is SEHNR and CDR2 is FQNEAQ (reference sequence). There are 15 residues in the CDR3. Trimming took 6 bases from V and 2 from J; bases not matched to a gene: 10.

The rearrangement uses TRBV6-5 and TRBJ1-3; D uncertain. CDR1 and CDR2 from the germline V gene are MNHEY and SVGAGI. With 0 bases removed from V and 0 bases from J, the gap between germline ends came to 6 bases. The CDR3 has 15 amino acids. The CDR3 DNA is TGTGCCAGCAGTTACTCAGGGAGCTCTGGAAACACCATATATTTT. Protein product: CASSYSGSSGNTIYF.

This clone appeared once. The chain has TRBV10-3 and TRBJ2-7; the D gene is possibly TRBD1 (6 bases). The CDR3 sequence is 13 residues long. V was cut by 2 bases and J by 4 bases, with 9 bases left in between. CDR1 and CDR2 (germline): ENHRY, SYGVKD. CDR3: CAISEDRFYEQYF. DNA for the CDR3: TGTGCCATCAGTGAGGACAGGTTTTACGAGCAGTACTTC.

This clone was detected only once. J is TRBJ2-7 and V is TRBV7-3; D unclear. Trimming pared 2 bases from V and 0 bases from J, leaving 11 bases between. Germline V gene data show CDR1 as SGHTA and CDR2 as FQGTGA. This CDR3 is 15 amino acids long. This CDR3 is CASSLGGGSSYEQYF. The CDR3 DNA is TGTGCCAGCAGCTTAGGTGGCGGAAGCTCCTACGAGCAGTACTTC.

The V and J genes are TRBV7-3 and TRBJ1-5, with 8 bases aligning to TRBD1. Germline V gene data show CDR1 as SGHTA and CDR2 as FQGTGA. Trimming cost V 4 bases and J 6 bases; bases outside gene matches: 5. The CDR3 contains 14 residues. The CDR3 DNA is TGTGCCAGCAGCTCGACAGGGGTCGGTCAGCCCCAGCATTTT. It codes for CASSSTGVGQPQHF.

There are a few counts of this clone. The J gene is TRBJ1-2, the V gene TRBV7-9; a possible D gene is TRBD1 (6 bases). This CDR3 has 15 amino acids. The V and J ends lost 7 bases and 4 bases respectively, with 19 bases between them. The germline V gene encodes CDR1 SEHNR and CDR2 FQNEAQ (reference sequence). The CDR3 loop is CASISLPGTTYGYTF. The DNA for the CDR3 is TGTGCCAGCATCTCCCTCCCCGGGACAACCTATGGCTACACCTTC.

This sequence joins TRBV5-4 and TRBJ2-1; perhaps D is TRBD1 or TRBD2 (5 bases each). CDR3 length equals 15 residues. V dropped 4 bases and J dropped 0 bases, with 11 bases sitting between them. CDR1 is SGHNT and CDR2 is YYREEE in the germline V gene (reference sequence). The CDR3 spells CASSRDGSSYNEQFF. The DNA for the CDR3 is TGTGCCAGCAGCCGGGACGGTAGCTCCTACAATGAGCAGTTCTTC.

The CDR3 DNA is TGTGCCAGCAGTCCGACAGGTTCCTACGAGCAGTACTTC. This translates into CASSPTGSYEQYF. The chain joins TRBV2 to TRBJ2-7; a possible D gene is TRBD1 (6 bases). Per germline, CDR1 SNHLY and CDR2 FYNNEI. There are 13 residues in the CDR3. Trimming took 5 bases from V and 1 from J, leaving 9 bases between them.

This clone has just one count. V and J are TRBV19 and TRBJ1-5, with D perhaps matching TRBD1 (5 bases). The CDR3 has 13 residues. Germline loops: CDR1 LNHDA, CDR2 SQIVND (reference sequence). V lost 8 bases and J 0 bases, leaving 8 bases between the germline ends. The CDR3 DNA is TGTGCCAGTGGGGGGACTAGCAATCAGCCCCAGCATTTT. Its translation: CASGGTSNQPQHF.

The chain uses TRBV25-1 and TRBJ2-7; D may be TRBD2 (5 bases). This CDR3 comprises 17 residues. V was pared by 3 bases and J by 7 bases, with 25 bases between. The germline gives CDR1 MGHDK, CDR2 SYGVNS. DNA for the CDR3: TGTGCCAGCAGTGATCAACCCTTGGGAGATACCCCCTGGGAGCAGTACTTC. Its translation is CASSDQPLGDTPWEQYF.

The V call is TRBV7-9, the J call TRBJ1-2, with D perhaps TRBD1 (6 bases). Trimming took 5 bases from V and 3 from J, leaving 13 bases between them. Germline V gives CDR1 SEHNR, CDR2 FQNEAQ (reference sequence). This CDR3 has 14 amino acids. In nucleotides, the CDR3 is TGTGCCAGCAGCCCGAACCGACAGGACTATGGCTACACCTTC. Translation: CASSPNRQDYGYTF.

The rearrangement joins TRBV5-6 to TRBJ2-5; TRBD1 agrees at 7 bases. CDR3 length equals 15 residues. V was clipped by 4 bases and J by 2 bases; unmatched bases: 8. Per the germline V gene, CDR1 is SGHDT and CDR2 is YYEEEE. The CDR3 here is CASSPPGTEQETQYF. The CDR3 DNA reads as TGTGCCAGCAGCCCGCCCGGGACAGAGCAAGAGACCCAGTACTTC.

The chain has TRBV2 and TRBJ1-2, with D unresolved. Looked up from germline, CDR1 is SNHLY and CDR2 is FYNNEI. Trimming took 2 bases from V and 0 from J, leaving 7 bases between them. The CDR3 sequence is 14 residues long. CDR3 in amino acids: CASSEYAANYGYTF. CDR3 sequence (DNA): TGTGCCAGCAGTGAATATGCGGCTAACTATGGCTACACCTTC.

The V and J genes are TRBV30 and TRBJ2-1, with 9 bases matching TRBD2. The CDR3 has 12 amino acids. Germline V CDR1 and CDR2: GTSNPN, SVGIG (reference sequence). The V gene end was trimmed by 7 bases and the J gene end by 9 bases; junction bases not matched to a gene: 7. The CDR3 coding sequence is TGTGCCTCAGGACTAGCGAGTATTGAGCAGTTCTTC. This codes for CASGLASIEQFF.